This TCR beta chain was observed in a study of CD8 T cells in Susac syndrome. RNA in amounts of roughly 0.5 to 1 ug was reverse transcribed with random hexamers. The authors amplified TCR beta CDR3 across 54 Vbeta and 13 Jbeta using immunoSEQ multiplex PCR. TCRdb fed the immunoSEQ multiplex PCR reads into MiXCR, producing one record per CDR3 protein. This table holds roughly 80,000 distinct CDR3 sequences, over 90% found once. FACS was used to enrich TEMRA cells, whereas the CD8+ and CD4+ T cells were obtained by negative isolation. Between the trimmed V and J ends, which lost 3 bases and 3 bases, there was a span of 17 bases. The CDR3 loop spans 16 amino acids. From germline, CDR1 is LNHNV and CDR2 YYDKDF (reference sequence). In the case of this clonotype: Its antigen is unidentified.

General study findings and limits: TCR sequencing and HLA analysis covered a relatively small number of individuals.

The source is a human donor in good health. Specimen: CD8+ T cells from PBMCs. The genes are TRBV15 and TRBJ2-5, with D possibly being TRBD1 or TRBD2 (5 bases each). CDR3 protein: CATSSPQPGPKETQYF. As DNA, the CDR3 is TGTGCCACCAGCAGTCCTCAACCGGGACCCAAAGAGACCCAGTACTTC.